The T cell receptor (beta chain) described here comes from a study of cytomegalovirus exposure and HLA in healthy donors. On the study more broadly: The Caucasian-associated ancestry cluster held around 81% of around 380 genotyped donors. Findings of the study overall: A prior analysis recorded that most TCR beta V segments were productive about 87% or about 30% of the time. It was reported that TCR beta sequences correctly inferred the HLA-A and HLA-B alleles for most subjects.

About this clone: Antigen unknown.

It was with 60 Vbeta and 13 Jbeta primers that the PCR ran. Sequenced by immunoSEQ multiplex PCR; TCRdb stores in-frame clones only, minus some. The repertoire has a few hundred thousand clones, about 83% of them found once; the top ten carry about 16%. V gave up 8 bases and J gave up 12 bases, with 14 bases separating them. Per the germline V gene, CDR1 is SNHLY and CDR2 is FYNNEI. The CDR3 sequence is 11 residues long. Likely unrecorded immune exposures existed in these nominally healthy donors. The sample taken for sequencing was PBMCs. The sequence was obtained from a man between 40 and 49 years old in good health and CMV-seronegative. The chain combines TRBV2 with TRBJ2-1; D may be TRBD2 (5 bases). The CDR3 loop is CASGNREAQFF. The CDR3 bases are TGTGCCAGCGGAAACCGGGAAGCGCAGTTCTTC.